This record concerns one TCR beta chain sequence. What it recognizes is unknown. Per germline, CDR1 SGHTA and CDR2 FQGNSA. The V and J ends lost 5 bases and 8 bases, in that order; junction bases with no gene match: 18. This CDR3 contains 17 residues. For the second PCR, which ran for roughly 6 to 12 cycles, a sample-barcoded 5' primer and a J-beta primer mix were used. Any given sample supplied a minimum of 2.5 million CDR3-containing paired-end reads. TCRdb called the 5' RACE reads again in MiXCR, with one record for every CDR3 protein. The sample records under 2 million distinct CDR3 sequences, 34% being singletons. These data originate in a study of blood T cells in healthy people across ages. General study points: Older age coincided with a roughly linear decline in TCR beta diversity per million T cells. In long-lived donors, naive CD4+ cell counts and diversity exceeded those of aged donors.

Total RNA extracted from each sample amounted to at least 6 micrograms. The sequenced material came from blood. This TCR derives from a woman under 40 in good health. The chain joins TRBV7-2 to TRBJ2-1; 7 nucleotides align to TRBD1. CDR3 bases: TGTGCCAGCAGCCCCTCCCCCGGGACAGCTCCAGACCATGAGCAGTTCTTC. Translated: CASSPSPGTAPDHEQFF.